The sequence of this TCR beta chain was determined in a study of blood T cell repertoires in COVID-19. Study details: The United States, Italy and Spain were the sources of the acute and convalescent COVID-19 samples.

Assay used: immunoSEQ multiplex PCR; TCRdb lists only in-frame clones, some missing. The table lists about 190,000 clones, about 85% of them singletons. This TCR was recovered from a woman aged 40 to 50 in a cohort exposed to, infected with or recovered from COVID-19 (not recorded which). The sequencing sample was made of PBMCs or T cells enriched from blood (not recorded which).

CDR3 loop: CASSLRERATNEKLFF. The CDR3 DNA is TGTGCCAGCAGCTTAAGGGAGCGGGCAACTAATGAAAAACTGTTTTTT. The J gene is TRBJ1-4, the V gene TRBV7-2; D call uncertain. In germline, CDR1 is SGHTA, CDR2 FQGNSA. V gave up 2 bases and J gave up 0 bases, with 10 bases separating them. The CDR3 covers 16 residues.